The 8 T cell receptor beta chains below were found in one sample sequenced in a study of CD8+ T cells in alopecia areata. cDNA reverse transcribed from extracted RNA served as the sequencing template. This table comes from immunoSEQ multiplex PCR, and its TCRdb copy is limited to in-frame clones, with some not included. The data hold about 69,000 clones, with roughly three fifths observed a single time. The input for sequencing was CD8+ T cells sorted from blood, taken at week 0. These receptors all come from a human donor with alopecia areata.

The rearrangement joins TRBV5-6 to TRBJ2-5; TRBD1 agrees at 7 bases. From germline, CDR1 is SGHDT and CDR2 YYEEEE. Trimming removed 4 bases from V and 2 bases from J; junction bases left unmatched: 5. This CDR3 comprises 14 residues. In DNA form, the CDR3 reads TGTGCCAGCAGCCTACAGGGACAGCAAGAGACCCAGTACTTC. As protein: CASSLQGQQETQYF. Complete variable domain (other parts from reference TRBV5-6 and TRBJ2-5): DAGVTQSPTHLIKTRGQQVTLRCSPKSGHDTVSWYQQALGQGPQFIFQYYEEEERQRGNFPDRFSGHQFPNYSSELNVNALLLGDSALYLCASSLQGQQETQYFGPGTRLLVL.

V usage is TRBV4-1 and J usage is TRBJ2-1; D gene unclear. Trimming left V 0 bases short and J 6 bases short, with 0 bases between. The CDR3 is 11 amino acids. In germline, CDR1 is MGHRA, CDR2 YSYEKL. In DNA form, the CDR3 reads TGCGCCAGCAGCCAAGACAATGAGCAGTTCTTC. Translation gives CASSQDNEQFF.

The rearrangement uses TRBV9 and TRBJ2-6; D remains ambiguous. Germline V gene lookup returns CDR1 SGDLS and CDR2 YYNGEE. V was shortened by 3 bases and J by 4 bases, with 14 bases between the two germline ends. This CDR3 has 16 residues. This chain's CDR3 is CASSDPSGVGANVLTF. In DNA form, the CDR3 reads TGTGCCAGCAGCGACCCCTCAGGAGTGGGGGCCAACGTCCTGACTTTC.

V is TRBV29-1 and J is TRBJ2-7, with 8 bases identical to TRBD1. The CDR3 loop spans 12 amino acids. The V gene end was trimmed by 7 bases and the J gene end by 4 bases; junction bases not matched to a gene: 6. The germline V gene has CDR1 SQVTM and CDR2 ANQGSEA. The DNA for the CDR3 is TGCAGCGCCAGGGGGCAGGGGTACGAGCAGTACTTC. The encoded protein is CSARGQGYEQYF.

The V call is TRBV4-3, the J call TRBJ2-2; no clear D. The length of the CDR3 is 15 residues. The V gene's germline CDR1 is LGHNA and CDR2 YSLEER. V gave up 0 bases and J gave up 2 bases, with 7 bases separating them. CDR3 amino acids: CASSQDSSNTGELFF. CDR3 DNA sequence: TGCGCCAGCAGCCAAGATTCGTCTAACACCGGGGAGCTGTTTTTT.

Worth noting for this clone: The same CDR3 can be traced to other DNA sequences in this sample. The chain carries TRBV19 and TRBJ1-1; D call uncertain. Germline CDR1 is LNHDA and CDR2 is SQIVND (reference sequence). The CDR3 is 13 residues long. Deletions cut 2 bases from V and 2 bases from J, with 6 bases between. This chain's CDR3 is CASSISGNTEAFF. The CDR3 DNA reads as TGTGCCAGTAGTATATCAGGTAACACTGAAGCTTTCTTT.

The rearrangement uses TRBV7-9 and TRBJ2-1; TRBD2 matches 11 bases. With V trimmed by 3 bases and J by 8 bases, 6 bases remained unmatched. Germline CDR1 is SEHNR and CDR2 is FQNEAQ (reference sequence). The CDR3 extends over 15 amino acids. Here the CDR3 reads CASSLGTSGTDEQFF. The DNA of the CDR3 is TGTGCCAGCAGCTTGGGGACTAGCGGCACAGATGAGCAGTTCTTC.

V is TRBV2 and J is TRBJ2-3; tentative D call: TRBD2 (5 bases). There are 14 residues in the CDR3. Deletions cut 4 bases from V and 2 bases from J, with 10 bases between. Germline V gene lookup returns CDR1 SNHLY and CDR2 FYNNEI. The CDR3 protein is CASSGTYHTDTQYF. The CDR3 bases are TGTGCCAGCAGTGGGACTTACCACACAGATACGCAGTATTTT.